Following are 2 T cell receptor beta chains from one sample sequenced in a study of T-cell memory formation after mild COVID-19. In TCRdb, the 5' RACE reads were re-called with MiXCR into one record per CDR3 protein. Of 450,000 or so distinct CDR3 sequences in the sample, roughly 20% were seen once. The sequenced sample was PBMCs or a T cell subset sorted from them (not recorded which). Every receptor here comes from an adult woman who had mild COVID-19 (a few samples of this study predate the infection). Cell type and time point are not known.

The CDR3 loop reads CASSEAELAGYEQFF. The CDR3 DNA reads TGTGCCAGCAGTGAAGCAGAACTAGCGGGATATGAGCAGTTCTTC. This chain joins TRBV2 and TRBJ2-1, with TRBD2 matching 10 bases. V dropped 0 bases and J dropped 8; count of bases not matched to a gene: 4. CDR3 length: 15 amino acids. Germline assignment: CDR1 SNHLY and CDR2 FYNNEI.

The chain employs TRBV5-1 and TRBJ2-7; the match to TRBD1 covers 8 bases. The V segment lost 4 bases and the J segment 2 bases; nucleotides outside the gene matches: 11. CDR3 length equals 16 residues. The germline gives CDR1 SGHRS, CDR2 YFSETQ. In DNA form, the CDR3 reads TGCGCCAGCAGCATATTCCAGGGGGCGGCCGCCTACGAGCAGTACTTC. It encodes CASSIFQGAAAYEQYF.